This TCR beta chain was recorded in a study of early T cells in non-severe SARS-CoV-2 infection. Study-level information: The sequenced material was bulk RNA from unsorted whole blood, and its chains were unpaired.

Only a few counts were recorded for this clonotype. Its target is not known. Trimming cost V 6 bases and J 8 bases; bases outside gene matches: 9. This CDR3 comprises 13 residues. The germline gives CDR1 SQVTM, CDR2 ANQGSEA. Attachment of unique molecular identifiers was made to individual cDNA molecules. TCRdb processed the 5' RACE reads anew with MiXCR; each CDR3 protein has one entry. The sample has about 47,000 distinct CDR3 sequences, approximately 9% seen once. Study-level results: The matching step, a VDJdb search, favored anti-spike CD8 responses and missed private and CD4 specificities.

The sequence came from an adult who was a healthcare worker with PCR-confirmed SARS-CoV-2 infection or an uninfected control (not recorded which). The sequences come from whole blood, collected at baseline. This chain joins TRBV29-1 and TRBJ1-4, with TRBD1 matching 7 bases. The CDR3 DNA reads TGCAGCGTACAAACAGGGGCAGAGGAAAAACTGTTTTTT. Amino acid sequence: CSVQTGAEEKLFF.